The rows below give T cell receptor beta chains drawn from one sample of a study of cytomegalovirus exposure and HLA in healthy donors. The method was immunoSEQ multiplex PCR; TCRdb's version includes in-frame clones alone and lacks a portion of them. The sample lists approximately 100,000 clones, around three quarters occurring once. Sequencing used PBMCs. The origin of the receptors is a woman between 45 and 65 years old in good health and CMV-seropositive. Both conserved end residues are part of each CDR3. D genes are given only for firm matches. The listing skips clone size in some rows; elsewhere it reads once, few, many or a size class.

.	TRBV6-1	.	TRBJ2-4	CASSEWGENAKNIQYF	TGTGCCAGCAGTGAATGGGGAGAGAACGCCAAAAACATTCAGTACTTC
.	TRBV7-8	TRBD2	TRBJ2-3	CASSLGFWKAGGGSLDTQYF	TGTGCCAGCAGCTTAGGTTTCTGGAAAGCGGGGGGCGGAAGCTTGGATACGCAGTATTTT
.	TRBV27	.	TRBJ2-7	CASSFDGTSSYEQYF	TGTGCCAGCAGTTTTGACGGGACAAGTTCCTACGAGCAGTACTTC
.	TRBV19	TRBD1	TRBJ1-2	CASSITGTDLYGYTF	TGTGCCAGTAGTATAACCGGGACAGACCTTTATGGCTACACCTTC
.	TRBV27	TRBD2	TRBJ2-5	CASSTSASGRNGAQYF	TGTGCCAGCAGTACCTCCGCTAGCGGGAGGAATGGGGCCCAGTACTTC
.	TRBV15	.	TRBJ2-6	CAKADRFSHKKRGANVLTF	TGTGCCAAAGCGGACCGATTCTCCCACAAGAAGCGAGGGGCCAACGTCCTGACTTTC
.	TRBV27	.	TRBJ1-1	CASSSLEWQLGTEAFF	TGTGCCAGCAGTTCATTGGAGTGGCAGTTGGGCACTGAAGCTTTCTTT
.	TRBV30	.	TRBJ1-1	CAWGKNTEAFF	TGTGCCTGGGGCAAGAACACTGAAGCTTTCTTT
.	TRBV6-1	TRBD1	TRBJ2-5	CASSEAYTGVRETQYF	TGTGCCAGCAGTGAAGCATATACAGGGGTTCGAGAGACCCAGTACTTC
few	TRBV5-4	.	TRBJ2-2	CASSLRRGNTGELFF	TGTGCCAGCAGCTTGAGGAGGGGGAACACCGGGGAGCTGTTTTTT
.	TRBV10-3	TRBD2	TRBJ2-1	CAISGIAGAYNEQFF	TGTGCCATCAGTGGAATAGCGGGAGCCTACAATGAGCAGTTCTTC
.	TRBV7-6	TRBD1	TRBJ1-3	CASSPGTAGNTIYF	TGTGCCAGCAGCCCAGGGACAGCTGGAAACACCATATATTTT
.	TRBV5-6	TRBD1	TRBJ1-4	CASSDSGTGSSTNEKLFF	TGTGCCAGCAGCGATTCCGGGACAGGGTCTTCGACTAATGAAAAACTGTTTTTT
.	TRBV28	.	TRBJ1-5	CASSFLGGNQPQHF	TGTGCCAGCAGTTTCCTAGGGGGTAATCAGCCCCAGCATTTT
.	TRBV27	TRBD2	TRBJ2-7	CASSLSERGGSYEQYF	TGTGCCAGCAGTTTATCGGAAAGGGGAGGGTCCTACGAGCAGTACTTC
.	TRBV6-1	TRBD1	TRBJ1-2	CASSPTGVNYGYTF	TGTGCCAGCAGCCCCACAGGGGTAAACTATGGCTACACCTTC
.	TRBV27	.	TRBJ1-1	CASNRPGSNTEAFF	TGTGCCAGCAATCGACCAGGGTCGAACACTGAAGCTTTCTTT
.	TRBV6-5	.	TRBJ2-7	CASSQRRDEQYF	TGTGCCAGCAGTCAGCGCAGGGACGAGCAGTACTTC
.	TRBV5-4	TRBD2	TRBJ2-7	CASSQGGSGTSYEQYF	TGTGCCAGCAGCCAAGGTGGTAGCGGGACCTCCTACGAGCAGTACTTC
.	TRBV6-4	TRBD1	TRBJ2-3	CASSEGQGTHTQYF	TGTGCCAGCAGTGAGGGACAGGGGACTCATACGCAGTATTTT
.	TRBV2	.	TRBJ2-2	CASSLQGHTGELFF	TGTGCCAGCAGTCTACAGGGACACACCGGGGAGCTGTTTTTT
once	TRBV18	.	TRBJ2-7	CASSSTRTLAYEQYF	TGTGCCAGCTCTTCGACAAGGACTCTTGCCTACGAGCAGTACTTC
.	TRBV9	.	TRBJ1-2	CASSEQSSNYGYTF	TGTGCCAGCAGCGAACAGAGTTCTAACTATGGCTACACCTTC
once	TRBV30	.	TRBJ1-1	CACLGQFEAFF	TGTGCCTGTCTAGGACAGTTTGAAGCTTTCTTT
.	TRBV5-4	TRBD2	TRBJ2-1	CASSFYVASGGYNEQFF	TGTGCCAGCAGCTTCTACGTCGCGAGCGGGGGGTACAATGAGCAGTTCTTC
once	TRBV6-1	TRBD2	TRBJ2-3	CASSPGTSGSDTQYF	TGTGCCAGCAGCCCCGGGACTAGCGGCTCAGATACGCAGTATTTT
once	TRBV6-1	TRBD2	TRBJ2-7	CASSPGLAGLTEYF	TGTGCCAGCAGCCCCGGACTAGCGGGACTTACGGAGTACTTC
.	TRBV19	TRBD2	TRBJ2-1	CASSIGLALYNEQFF	TGTGCCAGTAGTATTGGACTAGCGCTATACAATGAGCAGTTCTTC
once	TRBV10-3	TRBD1	TRBJ2-1	CAISESGDRYNEQFF	TGTGCCATCAGTGAGTCAGGGGACAGGTACAATGAGCAGTTCTTC